This T cell receptor (beta chain) came from a study of CD4 T cells in relation to SARS-CoV-2 and coronaviruses. Germline CDR1 and CDR2: MNHEY and SMNVEV (reference sequence). Trimming removed 5 bases at V and 1 base at J, with 14 bases between. The CDR3 extends over 16 amino acids. Clones were sequenced by immunoSEQ multiplex PCR, and TCRdb holds only the in-frame ones, with some missing. The data show about 20,000 clones, around 67% seen once. This clone was seen only a few times. Its antigen is currently unknown. The unexposed donors gave CD4+ T cells in 2011-2018, prior to COVID-19. After about 11 days of culture, CD4+ T cells were isolated. Unexposed-donor CD4+ T cells were probed with SARS-CoV-2 S/N and four cold-coronavirus spikes, cells permitting. Some 1.9 million PBMCs per well were cultured with approximately 9.5 IU/ml IL-2.

Sequenced: CD4+ T cells from PBMCs, cultured in vitro. The chain recombines TRBV27 with TRBJ2-2; D call uncertain. The source of this sequence is a human donor in good health. CDR3 sequence (DNA): TGTGCCAGCAGTCTCACCCCGACTTGGAACACCGGGGAGCTGTTTTTT. Its translation is CASSLTPTWNTGELFF.